This paragraph reports one T cell receptor (beta chain). Its antigen is unknown. The V end lost 4 bases, the J end lost 6 bases, and 5 bases lay between the germline ends. The CDR3 covers 11 residues. CDR1 and CDR2 (germline): SGHDT, YYEEEE. These data are taken from a study of cytomegalovirus exposure and HLA in healthy donors. Study findings and constraints: At a 0.05 false discovery rate, a later analysis found approximately 15,000 TCR beta sequences to be associated with HLA alleles. Highest at DRB1 and lowest at HLA-C, TCR association rates differed among HLA loci in a later analysis.

Researchers ran the PCR with 60 Vbeta and 13 Jbeta primers. The data were produced by immunoSEQ multiplex PCR, yet TCRdb's version contains in-frame clones alone and is incomplete. Seen here are roughly 84,000 clones, roughly 63% observed once, and the top ten hold approximately 16%. The chain links TRBV5-6 to TRBJ2-1; D unclear. This receptor was identified in a woman between 40 and 55 years old in good health and CMV-seropositive. Sequenced sample: PBMCs. This chain's CDR3 is CASSALNEQFF. The DNA of the CDR3 is TGTGCCAGCAGCGCGCTCAATGAGCAGTTCTTC.